Below are 9 T cell receptor beta chains sequenced from a single sample in a study of T cell repertoires in cytomegalovirus infection. Each CDR3 protein is one row after TCRdb ran MiXCR on the reads. The data contain 200,000 or so distinct CDR3 sequences, about 21% of them singletons. The sequencing sample was made of PBMCs. The receptors here all came from a human donor in good health (CMV status not recorded). Some clones in this sample may be carry-over from other donors' samples.

This clonotype was recorded at least ten times. The rearrangement uses TRBV28 and TRBJ1-5; D is uncertain. The CDR3 is made up of 12 amino acids. The germline CDR1 and CDR2 sequences are MDHEN and SYDVKM. Trimming left V 3 bases short and J 7 bases short, with 7 bases between. CDR3 nucleotide sequence: TGTGCCAGCAGTTTGCCGTACCAGCCCCAGCATTTT. Amino acids: CASSLPYQPQHF. The entire variable domain, with the rest obtained from reference TRBV28 and TRBJ1-5, is as follows: DVKVTQSSRYLVKRTGEKVFLECVQDMDHENMFWYRQDPGLGLRLIYFSYDVKMKEKGDIPEGYSVSREKKERFSLILESASTNQTSMYLCASSLPYQPQHFGDGTRLSIL.

This clonotype was seen a few times. This rearrangement joins TRBV20-1 to TRBJ2-7, with D hard to call. CDR1 and CDR2 (germline): DFQATT, SNEGSKA (reference sequence). The V end lost 4 bases, the J end lost 0 bases, and 7 bases lay between the germline ends. CDR3 length: 12 residues. The CDR3 coding sequence is TGCAGTGCTAATGACAACTCCTACGAGCAGTACTTC. It specifies CSANDNSYEQYF.

The rearrangement joins TRBV14 to TRBJ2-1, with 9 bases fitting TRBD2. Germline CDR1 is SGHDN and CDR2 is FVKESK. V was pared by 1 base and J by 6 bases, with 4 bases of the junction left unmatched. This CDR3 comprises 15 residues. CDR3 residues: CASSQAAGGFNEQFF. In DNA, the CDR3 is TGTGCCAGCAGCCAAGCCGCGGGGGGGTTCAATGAGCAGTTCTTC.

The J gene is TRBJ2-5, the V gene TRBV29-1; 8 positions match TRBD2. Losses at the gene ends were 7 bases for V and 9 bases for J; bases not matched to a gene: 7. The germline V gene has CDR1 SQVTM and CDR2 ANQGSEA. This CDR3 is 11 amino acids long. Here the CDR3 reads CSEGRREAQYF. CDR3 sequence (DNA): TGCAGCGAGGGACGGCGGGAGGCCCAGTACTTC.

This clonotype has a handful of counts. The chain employs TRBV7-2 and TRBJ2-1, with a tentative D call TRBD2 (6 bases). Trimming left V 1 base short and J 1 base short, with 11 bases between. CDR1 and CDR2 (germline): SGHTA, FQGNSA. This CDR3 is built from 16 residues. The CDR3 DNA reads as TGTGCCAGCAGCTTAGAAGCGGGCTTATCCTACAATGAGCAGTTCTTC. As protein: CASSLEAGLSYNEQFF.

This clonotype was counted ten times or more. V gene TRBV7-3 combines with J gene TRBJ1-1, with D uncertain. The germline gives CDR1 SGHTA, CDR2 FQGTGA. This CDR3 has 13 amino acids. V dropped 3 bases and J dropped 1 base, with 6 bases sitting between them. The CDR3 reads CASSFSGNTEAFF. The DNA of the CDR3 is TGTGCCAGCAGCTTCTCCGGGAACACTGAAGCTTTCTTT. Complete variable domain (other parts from reference TRBV7-3 and TRBJ1-1): GAGVSQTPSNKVTEKGKYVELRCDPISGHTALYWYRQSLGQGPEFLIYFQGTGAADDSGLPNDRFFAVRPEGSVSTLKIQRTERGDSAVYLCASSFSGNTEAFFGQGTRLTVV.

A few counts support this clonotype. The chain combines TRBV5-1 with TRBJ2-1, with 9 bases fitting TRBD1. The junction had 9 bases not matched to a gene; V was cut back by 3 bases and J by 8 bases. Per germline, CDR1 SGHRS and CDR2 YFSETQ. This CDR3 comprises 15 residues. CDR3 sequence: CASSWRGQGADEQFF. In DNA form, the CDR3 reads TGCGCCAGCAGCTGGAGGGGACAGGGAGCAGATGAGCAGTTCTTC.

This clonotype came up many times. The V and J genes are TRBV7-2 and TRBJ1-2; 9 positions match TRBD1. Germline trimming cut 6 bases from V and 4 bases from J; bases unmatched to any gene: 3. Germline CDR1 SGHTA, CDR2 FQGNSA. This CDR3 is built from 13 residues. CDR3 loop: CASSRDRAYGYTF. The CDR3 bases are TGTGCCAGCAGTCGGGACAGGGCCTATGGCTACACCTTC.

The chain couples TRBV12-3 or TRBV12-4 to TRBJ2-1, with 10 nucleotides matching TRBD1. With V trimmed by 6 bases and J by 7 bases, 9 bases remained unmatched. The CDR3 extends over 15 amino acids. CDR3 DNA: TGTGCCAGCAGGAAGGACAGGGGGACTTGGAATGAGCAGTTCTTC. Translation: CASRKDRGTWNEQFF.